This passage covers 30 T cell receptor beta chains from one sample sequenced in a study of cytomegalovirus exposure and HLA in healthy donors. It was with 60 Vbeta and 13 Jbeta primers that the PCR ran. This table comes from immunoSEQ multiplex PCR, and its TCRdb copy is limited to in-frame clones, with some not included. The data show about 130,000 clones, 75% to 85% seen once. The sample was PBMCs. The source of these receptors is a young man in good health and CMV-seropositive.

The sample holds many counts of this clone. CDR3 in amino acids: CASSNRAVSEKLFF. CDR3 nucleotides: TGTGCCAGTAGTAACAGGGCAGTAAGTGAAAAACTGTTTTTT. The chain uses TRBV19 and TRBJ1-4; D may be TRBD1 (6 bases). The CDR3 length is 14 residues. V was cut by 4 bases and J by 7 bases, with 13 bases left in between. Germline V gene sequence: CDR1 LNHDA, CDR2 SQIVND (reference sequence).

The rearrangement joins TRBV10-3 to TRBJ1-3, with a tentative D call TRBD1 (5 bases). The CDR3 sequence is 13 residues long. The germline V gene encodes CDR1 ENHRY and CDR2 SYGVKD. Trimming pared 8 bases from V and 0 bases from J, leaving 8 bases between. The CDR3 region is CAIGRDSGNTIYF. DNA of the CDR3: TGTGCCATCGGCAGGGACTCTGGAAACACCATATATTTT.

The genes are TRBV6-5 and TRBJ1-6; a weak D match, TRBD1 (6 bases). Germline values: CDR1 MNHEY, CDR2 SVGAGI. This CDR3 comprises 15 residues. Trimming pared 2 bases from V and 7 bases from J, leaving 12 bases between. The CDR3 sequence is CASSYRGGINSPLHF. The DNA of the CDR3 is TGTGCCAGCAGTTACAGGGGGGGAATCAATTCACCCCTCCACTTT.

V usage is TRBV5-1 and J usage is TRBJ1-1; D not certain. V lost 3 bases to trimming and J lost 0 bases, with 15 bases between them. CDR1 is SGHRS and CDR2 is YFSETQ in the germline V gene. The CDR3 is 16 residues long. The CDR3 sequence is CASSSPDSRMNTEAFF. The CDR3 DNA sequence: TGCGCCAGCAGCTCGCCAGACTCCCGGATGAACACTGAAGCTTTCTTT.

V gene TRBV9 combines with J gene TRBJ1-3; 9 bases match TRBD1. Trimming took 1 base from V and 4 from J; bases not matched to a gene: 9. Germline V gene sequence: CDR1 SGDLS, CDR2 YYNGEE. This CDR3 contains 17 residues. The CDR3 loop is CASSVSSQGASGNTIYF. CDR3 nucleotide sequence: TGTGCCAGCAGCGTATCCTCACAGGGGGCATCGGGAAACACCATATATTTT. Using reference TRBV9 and TRBJ1-3 for the parts outside the CDR3, the full variable domain is DSGVTQTPKHLITATGQRVTLRCSPRSGDLSVYWYQQSLDQGLQFLIQYYNGEERAKGNILERFSAQQFPDLHSELNLSSLELGDSALYFCASSVSSQGASGNTIYFGEGSWLTVV.

The V and J genes are TRBV2 and TRBJ1-2, with D perhaps TRBD1 (6 bases). Trimming removed 7 bases from V and 8 bases from J, with 14 bases in between. CDR3 length equals 12 residues. Germline V CDR1 and CDR2: SNHLY, FYNNEI. The CDR3 loop reads CASNSGGQGYTF. The CDR3 DNA sequence: TGTGCCAGCAATTCGGGGGGGCAAGGCTACACCTTC. The variable domain in full, completed from reference TRBV2 and TRBJ1-2, reads EPEVTQTPSHQVTQMGQEVILRCVPISNHLYFYWYRQILGQKVEFLVSFYNNEISEKSEIFDDQFSVERPDGSNFTLKIRSTKLEDSAMYFCASNSGGQGYTFGSGTRLTVV.

The chain employs TRBV15 and TRBJ2-7, with D tentatively TRBD1 (6 bases). Germline V gene data show CDR1 as LNHNV and CDR2 as YYDKDF (reference sequence). The CDR3 sequence is 13 residues long. V was shortened by 8 bases and J by 5 bases, with 16 bases between the two germline ends. The CDR3 sequence: CATSSRQVNEQYF. CDR3 nucleotide sequence: TGTGCCACCTCGAGCCGACAGGTCAACGAGCAGTACTTC.

The rearrangement joins TRBV9 to TRBJ2-3, with TRBD2 identical over 7 bases. CDR1 is SGDLS, CDR2 YYNGEE, per germline. V shed 0 bases, J shed 1 base, and the junction held 5 bases outside the gene matches. The CDR3 sequence is 16 residues long. Here the CDR3 reads CASSVATGRGTDTQYF. The CDR3 coding sequence is TGTGCCAGCAGCGTAGCAACGGGGAGGGGCACAGATACGCAGTATTTT.

This rearrangement joins TRBV27 to TRBJ2-2; 9 bases agree with TRBD1. J gave up 6 bases and V 7 bases, and 6 bases lay outside the gene matches. Germline-derived CDR1 and CDR2 are MNHEY and SMNVEV (reference sequence). CDR3 size: 14 residues. CDR3 protein: CASNLRTGAGELFF. CDR3 coding DNA: TGTGCCAGCAATCTACGGACAGGGGCCGGGGAGCTGTTTTTT.

The V and J genes are TRBV2 and TRBJ2-3; 7 bases align to TRBD2. Germline V gene data show CDR1 as SNHLY and CDR2 as FYNNEI. V was clipped by 8 bases and J by 0 bases; unmatched bases: 11. CDR3 length: 16 amino acids. CDR3 region: CASSSGRGTSTDTQYF. DNA for the CDR3: TGTGCCAGCTCCTCCGGGCGGGGGACTAGCACAGATACGCAGTATTTT.

The rearrangement uses TRBV5-6 and TRBJ1-2; 8 bases line up with TRBD1. V gave up 0 bases and J gave up 7 bases; unmatched junction bases: 5. Per the germline V gene, CDR1 is SGHDT and CDR2 is YYEEEE. The CDR3 contains 14 residues. The chain's CDR3 is CASSLVTDRGGYTF. In nucleotides, the CDR3 is TGTGCCAGCAGCTTGGTTACAGACAGGGGTGGCTACACCTTC.

The chain combines TRBV6-5 with TRBJ2-2; possible D gene TRBD2, 5 bases. The germline gives CDR1 MNHEY, CDR2 SVGAGI. The V and J ends lost 7 bases and 5 bases respectively, with 11 bases between them. The CDR3 contains 13 residues. CDR3 sequence (DNA): TGTGCCAGCACCCTCCGAGGGACCGGGGAGCTGTTTTTT. Translating it yields CASTLRGTGELFF.

The rearrangement uses TRBV30 and TRBJ2-7, with D tentatively TRBD1 (5 bases). This CDR3 comprises 13 residues. Trimming left V 4 bases short and J 5 bases short, with 15 bases between. Germline V gene data show CDR1 as GTSNPN and CDR2 as SVGIG (reference sequence). Written as DNA, the CDR3 is TGTGCCTGGAATCCGGCTCAGGGAAACGAGCAGTACTTC. Amino acid sequence: CAWNPAQGNEQYF.

This chain links TRBV7-9 with TRBJ2-1; D is perhaps TRBD2 (6 bases). CDR3 size: 14 residues. CDR1 and CDR2 from the germline V gene are SEHNR and FQNEAQ (reference sequence). The V end lost 5 bases, the J end lost 0 bases, and 8 bases lay between the germline ends. CDR3 nucleotides: TGTGCCAGCAGCGCGGGGAGCTCCTACAATGAGCAGTTCTTC. It codes for CASSAGSSYNEQFF. The whole variable domain, filled in from reference TRBV7-9 and TRBJ2-1, reads DTGVSQNPRHKITKRGQNVTFRCDPISEHNRLYWYRQTLGQGPEFLTYFQNEAQLEKSRLLSDRFSAERPKGSFSTLEIQRTEQGDSAMYLCASSAGSSYNEQFFGPGTRLTVL.

The chain links TRBV27 to TRBJ2-3, with D possibly TRBD2 on 5 matching bases. Germline loops: CDR1 MNHEY, CDR2 SMNVEV (reference sequence). V was pared by 4 bases and J by 1 base, with 12 bases between. The CDR3 loop spans 15 amino acids. In DNA, the CDR3 is TGTGCCAGCAGTTCCCCGGACTGGGGCACAGATACGCAGTATTTT. Translating gives CASSSPDWGTDTQYF.

This rearrangement joins TRBV4-2 to TRBJ2-7; 11 bases match TRBD1. V trimming: 2 bases; J trimming: 4 bases; junction bases outside the gene matches: 4. CDR3 size: 15 residues. Germline V gives CDR1 LGHNA, CDR2 YNFKEQ. DNA for the CDR3: TGTGCCAGCAGCCAACCGGGACAGGGGGTGTACGAGCAGTACTTC. Its translation: CASSQPGQGVYEQYF.

This chain connects TRBV5-1 to TRBJ2-1; D is perhaps TRBD2 (5 bases). V lost 1 base, J lost 5 bases, and 13 bases lay in between. Per germline, CDR1 SGHRS and CDR2 YFSETQ. There are 15 residues in the CDR3. The CDR3 DNA sequence: TGCGCCAGCAGCTTGATTCGACGGGGAGACAATGAGCAGTTCTTC. Translated: CASSLIRRGDNEQFF.

This clone was seen just once. J is TRBJ1-2 and V is TRBV9; the D is unclear. CDR1 is SGDLS and CDR2 is YYNGEE in the germline V gene. The CDR3 totals 14 residues. The V end lost 4 bases, the J end lost 3 bases, and 13 bases lay between the germline ends. CDR3 region: CASSPSWRDYGYTF. CDR3 coding DNA: TGTGCCAGCAGCCCCTCGTGGAGGGACTATGGCTACACCTTC.

The V and J genes are TRBV6-1 and TRBJ1-2; 7 bases line up with TRBD1. Germline CDR1 MNHNS, CDR2 SASEGT. The CDR3 runs to 14 residues. With 6 bases clipped from V and 7 bases from J, the junction kept 11 bases outside the gene matches. The CDR3: CASRKRTGDGGYTF. The CDR3 DNA reads as TGTGCCAGCAGAAAACGGACAGGAGATGGTGGCTACACCTTC.

This chain links TRBV5-1 with TRBJ2-7; TRBD2 might be the D (5 bases). The CDR3 has 13 residues. Trimming pared 4 bases from V and 5 bases from J, leaving 13 bases between. Germline assignment: CDR1 SGHRS and CDR2 YFSETQ. The DNA of the CDR3 is TGCGCCAGCAGCCCGGGATTTTGGGACGAGCAGTACTTC. Its translation: CASSPGFWDEQYF.

This clone was seen a handful of times. This chain links TRBV28 with TRBJ2-1; a weak D match, TRBD2 (5 bases). Germline loops: CDR1 MDHEN, CDR2 SYDVKM. Trimming shortened V by 8 bases and J by 0 bases, and 17 bases separated the two germline ends. The CDR3 length is 16 residues. The CDR3 DNA follows: TGTGCCAGCCCCCCGCGGGTAATCAGCTCCTACAATGAGCAGTTCTTC. Translation gives CASPPRVISSYNEQFF.

The V call is TRBV4-1, the J call TRBJ2-1; weak D call: TRBD2 (6 bases). The CDR3 runs 14 residues. Deletions cut 4 bases from V and 8 bases from J, with 15 bases between. The V gene's germline CDR1 is MGHRA and CDR2 YSYEKL. CDR3 sequence (DNA): TGCGCCAGCAGCCCTGTTACGCGGGACCATGAGCAGTTCTTC. Amino acids: CASSPVTRDHEQFF.

V and J are TRBV6-5 and TRBJ2-5; 7 nucleotides line up with TRBD2. The trim removed 4 bases at V and 4 bases at J, leaving 6 bases unmatched. CDR1 and CDR2 (germline): MNHEY, SVGAGI. CDR3 length: 14 residues. This CDR3 is CASSWGEGGETQYF. The CDR3 DNA is TGTGCCAGCAGTTGGGGGGAGGGTGGAGAGACCCAGTACTTC.

The chain combines TRBV20-1 with TRBJ1-2; D gene unclear. Germline-derived CDR1 and CDR2 are DFQATT and SNEGSKA (reference sequence). Trimming removed 0 bases at V and 14 bases at J, with 13 bases between. The CDR3 sequence is 11 residues long. The CDR3 DNA follows: TGCAGTGCTAGAGATCGGGAACCGCCAACCTTC. This sequence encodes CSARDREPPTF.

The genes are TRBV5-1 and TRBJ1-1; 9 nucleotides match TRBD1. The CDR3 has 16 residues. Per the germline V gene, CDR1 is SGHRS and CDR2 is YFSETQ. J gave up 7 bases and V 4 bases, and 14 bases lay outside the gene matches. CDR3 in amino acids: CASSRGGPGQGLEAFF. CDR3 DNA: TGCGCCAGCAGCCGTGGGGGACCTGGACAGGGGCTTGAAGCTTTCTTT.

The V gene is TRBV19, the J gene TRBJ2-2; 12 bases match TRBD2. Germline V gene data show CDR1 as LNHDA and CDR2 as SQIVND (reference sequence). V dropped 7 bases and J dropped 3; count of bases not matched to a gene: 3. The length of the CDR3 is 15 residues. CDR3 amino acids: CASKGLAGDTGELFF. In DNA, the CDR3 is TGTGCCAGTAAGGGACTAGCGGGCGACACCGGGGAGCTGTTTTTT. Complete variable domain (other parts from reference TRBV19 and TRBJ2-2): DGGITQSPKYLFRKEGQNVTLSCEQNLNHDAMYWYRQDPGQGLRLIYYSQIVNDFQKGDIAEGYSVSREKKESFPLTVTSAQKNPTAFYLCASKGLAGDTGELFFGEGSRLTVL.

As to this clone: Other DNA variants within this sample encode the same CDR3. This chain joins TRBV9 and TRBJ1-1; a weak D match, TRBD1 (6 bases). The CDR3 runs 13 residues. CDR1 is SGDLS and CDR2 is YYNGEE in the germline V gene. V shed 2 bases and J shed 5 bases, with 10 bases lying between them. Written as DNA, the CDR3 is TGTGCCAGCAGCGTGGGGGGGCGAACTGAAGCTTTCTTT. Protein sequence: CASSVGGRTEAFF.

V and J are TRBV2 and TRBJ2-3, with D possibly matching TRBD2 (6 bases). CDR1 SNHLY and CDR2 FYNNEI come from the germline V gene. V was pared by 3 bases and J by 0 bases, with 28 bases between. The CDR3 totals 21 residues. The CDR3 DNA reads as TGTGCCAGCAGTGATTTGTGGGGACCGCATAGAGGAGGGATGAGCACAGATACGCAGTATTTT. It is translated as CASSDLWGPHRGGMSTDTQYF.

In the case of this clone: Other DNA sequences of this sample code for an identical CDR3. The chain employs TRBV6-4 and TRBJ2-3; 10 bases are shared with TRBD2. J gave up 4 bases and V 0 bases, and 1 base lay outside the gene matches. The CDR3 consists of 15 residues. Looked up from germline, CDR1 is MRHNA and CDR2 is SNTAGT. The CDR3 loop is CASSDSSGGPDTQYF. The CDR3 DNA is TGTGCCAGCAGTGACTCTAGCGGGGGGCCAGATACGCAGTATTTT.

The chain employs TRBV2 and TRBJ1-5; 10 nucleotides match TRBD1. The V gene end was trimmed by 6 bases and the J gene end by 6 bases; junction bases not matched to a gene: 5. In germline, CDR1 is SNHLY, CDR2 FYNNEI. There are 14 residues in the CDR3. The CDR3 bases are TGTGCCAGCAGCCGACAGGGGGCAAGTCAGCCCCAGCATTTT. Protein: CASSRQGASQPQHF.